The present T cell receptor beta chain was sequenced within a study of low-dose radiotherapy and immunotherapy resistance in tumors (dated by TCRdb to between 2022 and 2023). Describing the broader study: Patients in Cohort 1 were given 0.5 Gy per fraction every 2 weeks, and the prescribed total PTV dose was 6.5 Gy. For Cohort 2, the dose was 1 Gy per fraction given every two weeks, adding up to 13 Gy in total across 26 weeks. Patients were given nivolumab as a 240 mg flat dose every two weeks and ipilimumab at 1 mg/kg every six weeks, with both drugs delivered intravenously. Every two weeks, patients got intravenous cyclophosphamide at 200 mg/m2, given one day ahead of each radiation and immunotherapy administration. Aspirin 300 mg was taken orally once daily by patients for four cycles, starting on cycle 1 day 1. Trial participants were not randomized into treatment groups. Eight patients were included in the translational analysis: three from the first dose cohort and the first five from the second dose cohort.

This clonotype was seen many times. Its specific antigen is unknown. Within one base of it there is no much larger clone, and no base qualities were kept. The sequencer was an Illumina HiSeq 2500. Superscript III and a set of TRAV- and TRBV-specific primers were used to synthesize first-strand cDNA, so that both TCRalpha and TCRbeta chains were covered. TCRs were amplified with Phusion for around 20 PCR cycles, with a constant-region primer paired with the adapter attached to the V primers. The isolated mRNA was amplified using the MessageAmp II aRNA Amplification Kit, with in vitro transcription performed for approximately 15 hours at 37 degrees C. The Dynabeads mRNA DIRECT Purification Kit was used to isolate mRNA for TCR sequencing. A second 25-cycle Phusion PCR added indexed Illumina adapters, and products were purified with AMPure XP beads. As for how the authors treated the data: Custom Perl scripts pooled TCR sequences encoding the same protein, removed out-of-frame sequences and computed each clonotype's abundance. Any TCR sequence supported by only a single read was excluded from analysis. Among the metrics used to describe the repertoires were Shannon entropy, Gini index, clonality, richness, and the frequency of TCRs shared between repertoires. TCRdb took the public reads, trimmed them with fastp at Q25, ran MiXCR for clone calling and kept in-frame beta chains. Rows are combined by CDR3 protein, so each entry shows the most common genes and DNA. The V and J calls were not made by the authors but by TCRdb's processing. This sample gives tens of thousands of distinct CDR3 sequences in total; about a sixth of them show up just once. The ten top clones hold 2.5% to 3% of the sample.

CDR1 and CDR2 are drawn from the germline V gene: SQVTM, ANQGSEA. The CDR3 has 14 amino acids, counting the end cysteine and phenylalanine. Just the 42-base CDR3 DNA is kept, in frame starting at base 1. V sheds 4 bases and J sheds 4 bases, leaving 16 bases between their ends. This sample's time point label indicates: before trial treatment. Donors were enrolled in RACIN, a single-arm phase I dose-escalation trial in which nivolumab, ipilimumab, aspirin, low-dose cyclophosphamide and low-dose radiotherapy were combined. To be eligible, a patient needed to have an advanced solid tumor that was TIL-negative.

The chain couples TRBV29-1 to TRBJ1-2; the D gene assignment is ambiguous. The receptor was isolated from a male donor with prostate cancer. The source material was PBMCs, sampled before treatment. The sequenced DNA: TGCAGCGTTGCGGGCCCACGTCCGGGCTATGGCTACACCTTC. It specifies CSVAGPRPGYGYTF.